Each of the 25 T cell receptor beta chains below was sequenced from the same sample in a study of siplizumab effects on memory and regulatory T cells. The method was immunoSEQ multiplex PCR; TCRdb's version includes in-frame clones alone and lacks a portion of them. Seen here are 90,000 to 120,000 clones, 85% to 95% observed once, and the top ten hold about 0.6%. Input material: Tregs sorted from blood. The receptors derive from a human donor in good health.

The rearrangement joins TRBV4-2 to TRBJ1-5, with D unclear. The CDR3 totals 15 residues. CDR1 LGHNA and CDR2 YNFKEQ come from the germline V gene. V was shortened by 0 bases and J by 5 bases, with 11 bases between the two germline ends. CDR3 bases: TGTGCCAGCAGCCAAGAGGGAGGAAGGGATCAGCCCCAGCATTTT. Translating it yields CASSQEGGRDQPQHF.

This sequence joins TRBV4-2 and TRBJ2-1; D is possibly TRBD2 (5 bases). The CDR3 is made up of 14 amino acids. V was trimmed by 2 bases and J by 7 bases, leaving 12 bases between them. CDR1 is LGHNA and CDR2 is YNFKEQ in the germline V gene. In DNA form, the CDR3 reads TGTGCCAGCAGCCAATCGGCCACTAGGAATGAGCAGTTCTTC. This sequence encodes CASSQSATRNEQFF.

The chain combines TRBV5-1 with TRBJ1-1; D is uncertain. Trimming removed 2 bases at V and 0 bases at J, with 5 bases between. The V gene's germline CDR1 is SGHRS and CDR2 YFSETQ. The CDR3 sequence is 13 residues long. The CDR3 DNA is TGCGCCAGCAGCTTTGACCTGAACACTGAAGCTTTCTTT. Residues: CASSFDLNTEAFF.

This rearrangement joins TRBV7-9 to TRBJ2-2, with a possible D match to TRBD1 (5 bases). Between the trimmed V and J ends, which lost 2 bases and 4 bases, there was a span of 11 bases. The CDR3 is made up of 15 amino acids. Germline CDR1 reads SEHNR; CDR2 reads FQNEAQ (reference sequence). CDR3 sequence: CASSLTQESTGELFF. The CDR3 DNA reads as TGTGCCAGCAGCTTAACACAGGAGTCCACCGGGGAGCTGTTTTTT. Drawing the rest from reference TRBV7-9 and TRBJ2-2, the complete variable domain is DTGVSQNPRHKITKRGQNVTFRCDPISEHNRLYWYRQTLGQGPEFLTYFQNEAQLEKSRLLSDRFSAERPKGSFSTLEIQRTEQGDSAMYLCASSLTQESTGELFFGEGSRLTVL.

V usage is TRBV7-2 and J usage is TRBJ2-5; TRBD2 aligns across 10 bases. The germline V gene has CDR1 SGHTA and CDR2 FQGNSA. The CDR3 is 15 amino acids. V was pared by 4 bases and J by 3 bases, with 5 bases of the junction left unmatched. In nucleotides, the CDR3 is TGTGCCAGCAGCTCGGGACTAGCGCCGAAAGAGACCCAGTACTTC. It yields the protein CASSSGLAPKETQYF.

J is TRBJ1-5 and V is TRBV9, with 7 bases matching TRBD1. The J segment lost 3 bases and the V segment lost 4 bases, leaving 7 bases of the junction unmatched. The CDR3 is made up of 15 amino acids. CDR1 and CDR2 from the germline V gene are SGDLS and YYNGEE. The CDR3 is CASSKGDRANQPQHF. CDR3 DNA: TGTGCCAGCAGCAAAGGAGACAGGGCCAATCAGCCCCAGCATTTT.

The chain uses TRBV7-3 and TRBJ2-3; D is ambiguous. The germline V gene encodes CDR1 SGHTA and CDR2 FQGTGA. V was cut by 4 bases and J by 2 bases, with 7 bases left in between. CDR3 size: 13 residues. CDR3: CASSSDATDTQYF. Written as DNA, the CDR3 is TGTGCCAGCAGCTCGGATGCCACAGATACGCAGTATTTT.

The gene calls are TRBV4-1 and TRBJ2-4; possible D gene TRBD1, 6 bases. There are 18 residues in the CDR3. Germline V CDR1 and CDR2: MGHRA, YSYEKL. The V gene lost 3 bases and the J gene lost 2 bases, with 20 bases spanning the gap. CDR3 sequence reads: CASSQILVRGPSKNIQYF. CDR3 sequence (DNA): TGCGCCAGCAGCCAGATACTAGTCAGGGGTCCTTCCAAAAACATTCAGTACTTC.

The rearrangement joins TRBV6-1 to TRBJ2-7, with TRBD1 matching 11 bases. The CDR3 covers 14 residues. The germline CDR1 and CDR2 sequences are MNHNS and SASEGT. After removal of 6 bases from V and 6 bases from J, the junction contained 7 bases not matched to a gene. The CDR3 DNA is TGTGCCAGCAGACGGGACAGGGGGATTGGCGAGCAGTACTTC. Encoded protein: CASRRDRGIGEQYF.

The chain has TRBV9 and TRBJ1-6, with D unclear. This CDR3 is built from 15 residues. Germline lookup yields CDR1 SGDLS and CDR2 YYNGEE. Deletions cut 4 bases from V and 10 bases from J, with 18 bases between. The CDR3 loop reads CASSSKVGVGSPLHF. CDR3 sequence (DNA): TGTGCCAGCAGCTCCAAGGTCGGGGTCGGGTCACCCCTCCACTTT. Variable domain in full (rest from reference TRBV9 and TRBJ1-6): DSGVTQTPKHLITATGQRVTLRCSPRSGDLSVYWYQQSLDQGLQFLIQYYNGEERAKGNILERFSAQQFPDLHSELNLSSLELGDSALYFCASSSKVGVGSPLHFGNGTRLTVT.

The V gene is TRBV5-6, the J gene TRBJ1-2; D is possibly TRBD1 (6 bases). This CDR3 spans 12 amino acids. V shed 2 bases and J shed 5 bases, with 7 bases lying between them. The V gene's germline CDR1 is SGHDT and CDR2 YYEEEE. The CDR3 is CASSFTGYGYTF. The DNA of the CDR3 is TGTGCCAGCAGCTTTACAGGGTATGGCTACACCTTC.

The V call is TRBV10-3, the J call TRBJ2-5; D gene uncertain. Trimming stripped 6 bases from V and 4 bases from J, with 9 bases between. The CDR3 runs 12 residues. Germline values: CDR1 ENHRY, CDR2 SYGVKD. This CDR3 reads CAISLWGETQYF. The CDR3 DNA sequence: TGTGCCATCAGCCTCTGGGGAGAGACCCAGTACTTC.

V and J are TRBV2 and TRBJ2-3, with TRBD2 matching 8 bases. The V gene's germline CDR1 is SNHLY and CDR2 FYNNEI. V gave up 1 base and J gave up 5 bases; unmatched junction bases: 2. CDR3 length equals 14 residues. This chain's CDR3 is CASSEVTSGDTQYF. Written as DNA, the CDR3 is TGTGCCAGCAGTGAAGTAACTAGCGGAGATACGCAGTATTTT.

This clone was found once. V gene TRBV7-8 combines with J gene TRBJ2-7, with a tentative D call TRBD2 (6 bases). The CDR3 consists of 15 residues. Germline V gene lookup returns CDR1 SGHVS and CDR2 FQNEAQ. The V and J ends lost 4 bases and 2 bases respectively, with 15 bases between them. CDR3 in amino acids: CASSSIGTGAYEQYF. As DNA, the CDR3 is TGTGCCAGCAGCTCGATCGGGACGGGAGCCTACGAGCAGTACTTC.

The DNA of the CDR3 is TGTGCCAGCAGTTTATTAGCACACCCCTTGGAGACCCAGTACTTC. Translation: CASSLLAHPLETQYF. The V gene is TRBV27, the J gene TRBJ2-5; D is uncertain. The germline gives CDR1 MNHEY, CDR2 SMNVEV (reference sequence). This CDR3 region has 15 residues. V was trimmed by 1 base and J by 5 bases, leaving 14 bases between them.

The chain joins TRBV19 to TRBJ1-5; a possible D gene is TRBD1 (6 bases). Looked up from germline, CDR1 is LNHDA and CDR2 is SQIVND (reference sequence). Trimming left V 9 bases short and J 5 bases short, with 14 bases between. This CDR3 is built from 13 residues. CDR3 nucleotide sequence: TGTGCCAGCCGAATATCAGGGGATCAGCCCCAGCATTTT. This encodes CASRISGDQPQHF.

J is TRBJ1-5 and V is TRBV10-3; D is perhaps TRBD1 (5 bases). The CDR3 sequence is 17 residues long. Looked up from germline, CDR1 is ENHRY and CDR2 is SYGVKD. The V gene lost 0 bases and the J gene lost 2 bases, with 14 bases spanning the gap. The CDR3 loop reads CAISESWGRDGNQPQHF. The CDR3 coding sequence is TGTGCCATCAGTGAGTCGTGGGGCAGGGACGGCAATCAGCCCCAGCATTTT.

Only a few counts were recorded for this clone. The chain links TRBV9 to TRBJ2-7; D gene unclear. The V end was cut by 6 bases, the J end by 2 bases, with 21 bases between. The CDR3 length is 16 residues. Germline values: CDR1 SGDLS, CDR2 YYNGEE. The CDR3 DNA follows: TGTGCCAGCATCCCCCCCGTTTCTAACCAAGCCTACGAGCAGTACTTC. Protein product: CASIPPVSNQAYEQYF.

CDR3 bases: TGTGCCAGCGACCAGGGAGCGGGAGGCAGTTATTTT. It translates to CASDQGAGGSYF. V gene TRBV18 combines with J gene TRBJ2-3, with 9 bases matching TRBD2. The V and J ends lost 8 bases and 15 bases, in that order; junction bases with no gene match: 12. The CDR3 contains 12 residues. The germline gives CDR1 KGHSH, CDR2 LQKENI.

This clone was seen only a few times. V usage is TRBV19 and J usage is TRBJ1-1, with D uncertain. Germline V lookup: CDR1 LNHDA, CDR2 SQIVND (reference sequence). The V and J ends lost 5 bases and 5 bases respectively, with 15 bases between them. CDR3 length: 14 residues. DNA of the CDR3: TGTGCCAGTAGTGCCCGGGCCCTCGGGACTGAAGCTTTCTTT. It yields the protein CASSARALGTEAFF.

The V call is TRBV4-1, the J call TRBJ2-1, with a possible D match to TRBD2 (5 bases). With 2 bases removed from V and 10 bases from J, the gap between germline ends came to 12 bases. From germline, CDR1 is MGHRA and CDR2 YSYEKL. The CDR3 sequence is 13 residues long. CDR3: CASSQLTKGEQFF. In nucleotides, the CDR3 is TGCGCCAGCAGCCAATTGACTAAGGGCGAGCAGTTCTTC.

This clone was recorded once. This sequence joins TRBV11-2 and TRBJ2-7, with unresolved D. The germline gives CDR1 SGHAT, CDR2 FQNNGV. This CDR3 is 13 amino acids long. Trimming shortened V by 5 bases and J by 5 bases, and 13 bases separated the two germline ends. The DNA of the CDR3 is TGTGCCAGCAGCCGACACCAGCCTAACGAGCAGTACTTC. Protein: CASSRHQPNEQYF.

This clone was counted once. The V call is TRBV27, the J call TRBJ2-5, with a weak D call TRBD2 (5 bases). Germline V gene data show CDR1 as MNHEY and CDR2 as SMNVEV (reference sequence). The CDR3 totals 15 residues. Trimming cost V 1 base and J 1 base, with 10 bases left between them. This chain's CDR3 is CASSLLGTSQETQYF. The CDR3 DNA sequence: TGTGCCAGCAGTTTATTGGGTACTAGCCAAGAGACCCAGTACTTC.

The chain employs TRBV30 and TRBJ2-1; D is unresolved. Germline V gives CDR1 GTSNPN, CDR2 SVGIG (reference sequence). The CDR3 loop spans 12 amino acids. The V gene lost 0 bases and the J gene lost 5 bases, with 5 bases spanning the gap. CDR3 loop: CAWSVPNNEQFF. As DNA, the CDR3 is TGTGCCTGGAGTGTACCTAACAATGAGCAGTTCTTC.

This clone has only one observation. V and J are TRBV30 and TRBJ1-2; a weak D match, TRBD1 (5 bases). The CDR3 runs to 15 residues. Germline values: CDR1 GTSNPN, CDR2 SVGIG (reference sequence). V was pared by 6 bases and J by 4 bases, with 21 bases between. The CDR3 nucleotides are TGTGCCTGTACCAGGGAGATTGGATCGAGCTATGGCTACACCTTC. It translates to CACTREIGSSYGYTF.